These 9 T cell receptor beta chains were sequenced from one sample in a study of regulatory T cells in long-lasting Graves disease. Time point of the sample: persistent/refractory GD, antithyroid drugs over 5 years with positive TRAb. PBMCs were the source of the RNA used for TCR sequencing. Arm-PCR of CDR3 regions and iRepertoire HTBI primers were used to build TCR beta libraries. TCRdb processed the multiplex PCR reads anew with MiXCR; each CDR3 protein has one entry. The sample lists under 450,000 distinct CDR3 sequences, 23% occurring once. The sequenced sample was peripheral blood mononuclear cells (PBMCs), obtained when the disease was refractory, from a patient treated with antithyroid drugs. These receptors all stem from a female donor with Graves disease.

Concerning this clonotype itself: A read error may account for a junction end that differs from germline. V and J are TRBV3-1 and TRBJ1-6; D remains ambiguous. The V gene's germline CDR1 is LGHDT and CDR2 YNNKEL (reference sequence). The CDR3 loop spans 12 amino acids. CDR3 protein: CASSPPVGHYYF. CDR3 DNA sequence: TGTGCCAGCAGCCCCCCCGTAGGGCACTACTACTTT.

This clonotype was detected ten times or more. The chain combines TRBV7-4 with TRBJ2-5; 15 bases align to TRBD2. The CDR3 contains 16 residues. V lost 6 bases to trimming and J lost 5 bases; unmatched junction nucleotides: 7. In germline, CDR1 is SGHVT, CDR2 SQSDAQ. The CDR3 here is CASSPGLAGGGETQYF. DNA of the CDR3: TGTGCCAGCAGTCCGGGACTAGCGGGAGGCGGGGAGACCCAGTACTTC.

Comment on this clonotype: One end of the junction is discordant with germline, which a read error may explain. CDR3 DNA sequence: TGTGCCAGCAGTGAAGGACTAGCGGGAGTTGAGCGGTTCTTC. It specifies CASSEGLAGVERFF. The chain uses TRBV12-3 or TRBV12-4 and TRBJ2-1, with 13 bases that match TRBD2. CDR3 length equals 14 residues.

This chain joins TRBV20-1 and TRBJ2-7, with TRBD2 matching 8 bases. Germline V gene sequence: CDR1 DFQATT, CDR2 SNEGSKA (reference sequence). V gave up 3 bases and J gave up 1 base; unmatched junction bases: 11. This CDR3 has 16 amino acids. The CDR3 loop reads CSASELGIAGSYEQYF. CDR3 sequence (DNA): TGCAGTGCTAGCGAATTAGGTATAGCGGGATCCTACGAGCAGTACTTC.

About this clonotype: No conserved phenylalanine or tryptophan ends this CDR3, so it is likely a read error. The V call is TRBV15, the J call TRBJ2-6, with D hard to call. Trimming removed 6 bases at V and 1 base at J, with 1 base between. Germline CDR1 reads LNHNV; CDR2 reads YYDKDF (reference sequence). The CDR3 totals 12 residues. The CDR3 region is CATSSGANVLTL. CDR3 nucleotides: TGTGCCACCAGTTCTGGGGCCAACGTCCTGACTCTC.

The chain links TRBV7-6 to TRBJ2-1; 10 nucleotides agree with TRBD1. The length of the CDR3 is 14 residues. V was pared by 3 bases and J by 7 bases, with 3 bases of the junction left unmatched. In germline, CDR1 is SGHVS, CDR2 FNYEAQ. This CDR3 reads CASSLRQGANEQFF. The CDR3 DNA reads TGTGCCAGCAGCTTGAGACAGGGGGCGAATGAGCAGTTCTTC.

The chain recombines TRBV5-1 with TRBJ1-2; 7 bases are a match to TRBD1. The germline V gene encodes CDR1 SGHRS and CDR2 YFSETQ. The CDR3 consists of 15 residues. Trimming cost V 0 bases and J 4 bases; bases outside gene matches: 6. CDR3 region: CASSLARGGVYGYTF. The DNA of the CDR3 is TGCGCCAGCAGCTTGGCTAGAGGGGGCGTCTATGGCTACACCTTC. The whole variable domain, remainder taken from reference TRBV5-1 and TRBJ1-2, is KAGVTQTPRYLIKTRGQQVTLSCSPISGHRSVSWYQQTPGQGLQFLFEYFSETQRNKGNFPGRFSGRQFSNSRSEMNVSTLELGDSALYLCASSLARGGVYGYTFGSGTRLTVV.

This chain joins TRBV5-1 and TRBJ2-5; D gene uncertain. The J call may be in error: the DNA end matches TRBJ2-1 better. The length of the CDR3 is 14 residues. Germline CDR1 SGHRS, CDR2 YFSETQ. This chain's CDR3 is CASSLGDVNNEQFF. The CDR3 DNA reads TGCGCCAGCAGCTTGGGTGATGTGAACAATGAGCAGTTCTTC.

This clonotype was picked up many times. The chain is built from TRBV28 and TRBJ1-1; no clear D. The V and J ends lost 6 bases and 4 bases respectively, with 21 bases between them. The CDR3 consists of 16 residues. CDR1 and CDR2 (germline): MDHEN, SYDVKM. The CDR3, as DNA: TGTGCCAGCAGAACCGCGACTGGGGTTACATTCACTGAAGCTTTCTTT. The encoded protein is CASRTATGVTFTEAFF.